The table lists the clone carrying this T cell receptor beta chain with a few counts. Each recovered donor of Cohort 3 presented with two negative PCRs, clearance, or symptom resolution. This entry is derived from a study of blood T cell repertoires in COVID-19. Profiled with immunoSEQ multiplex PCR; TCRdb holds only in-frame clones, not every one. The sample shows about 300,000 clones, roughly 87% of them seen only once. The CDR3 extends over 17 amino acids. CDR1 KGHSH and CDR2 LQKENI come from the germline V gene. The ends lost 1 base at V and 8 bases at J; junction bases unmatched: 14. The sequence was obtained from a woman in her 30s who had recovered from COVID-19. V usage is TRBV18 and J usage is TRBJ1-1; 9 bases match TRBD1. Sequences were obtained from PBMCs or T cells enriched from blood (not recorded which). CDR3 DNA sequence: TGTGCCAGCTCACCACGTCGATCGGACAGGGGCACCTCGGAAGCTTTCTTT. It is translated as CASSPRRSDRGTSEAFF.